The source of this TCR beta chain is a study of blood T cell repertoires in COVID-19. On the study more broadly: The United States, Italy and Spain provided the acute and convalescent COVID-19 samples. The cDNA or gDNA used as material had been derived from T cells, B-cell-depleted T cells, or PBMCs.

Under the authors' procedure: Reference gene primer amplification in the assay estimated nucleated cell counts. Profiling relied on immunoSEQ multiplex PCR, and the TCRdb table lists in-frame clones only, not all of them. V and J calls plus clone size are reproduced from that table; the DNA served to infer D and trimming. The data contain 75,000 to 80,000 clones, 88% of them singletons. Losses at the gene ends were 4 bases for V and 2 bases for J; bases not matched to a gene: 1. CDR3 length equals 14 residues. The germline CDR1 and CDR2 sequences are MNHEY and SVGEGT. This clonotype originated in a human donor in a cohort sampled during active COVID-19. The chain carries TRBV6-2 or TRBV6-3 and TRBJ2-3; 9 nucleotides line up with TRBD2. The material sequenced was peripheral blood. CDR3 region: CASSLGLATDTQYF. The DNA of the CDR3 is TGTGCCAGCAGTTTGGGACTAGCCACAGATACGCAGTATTTT.